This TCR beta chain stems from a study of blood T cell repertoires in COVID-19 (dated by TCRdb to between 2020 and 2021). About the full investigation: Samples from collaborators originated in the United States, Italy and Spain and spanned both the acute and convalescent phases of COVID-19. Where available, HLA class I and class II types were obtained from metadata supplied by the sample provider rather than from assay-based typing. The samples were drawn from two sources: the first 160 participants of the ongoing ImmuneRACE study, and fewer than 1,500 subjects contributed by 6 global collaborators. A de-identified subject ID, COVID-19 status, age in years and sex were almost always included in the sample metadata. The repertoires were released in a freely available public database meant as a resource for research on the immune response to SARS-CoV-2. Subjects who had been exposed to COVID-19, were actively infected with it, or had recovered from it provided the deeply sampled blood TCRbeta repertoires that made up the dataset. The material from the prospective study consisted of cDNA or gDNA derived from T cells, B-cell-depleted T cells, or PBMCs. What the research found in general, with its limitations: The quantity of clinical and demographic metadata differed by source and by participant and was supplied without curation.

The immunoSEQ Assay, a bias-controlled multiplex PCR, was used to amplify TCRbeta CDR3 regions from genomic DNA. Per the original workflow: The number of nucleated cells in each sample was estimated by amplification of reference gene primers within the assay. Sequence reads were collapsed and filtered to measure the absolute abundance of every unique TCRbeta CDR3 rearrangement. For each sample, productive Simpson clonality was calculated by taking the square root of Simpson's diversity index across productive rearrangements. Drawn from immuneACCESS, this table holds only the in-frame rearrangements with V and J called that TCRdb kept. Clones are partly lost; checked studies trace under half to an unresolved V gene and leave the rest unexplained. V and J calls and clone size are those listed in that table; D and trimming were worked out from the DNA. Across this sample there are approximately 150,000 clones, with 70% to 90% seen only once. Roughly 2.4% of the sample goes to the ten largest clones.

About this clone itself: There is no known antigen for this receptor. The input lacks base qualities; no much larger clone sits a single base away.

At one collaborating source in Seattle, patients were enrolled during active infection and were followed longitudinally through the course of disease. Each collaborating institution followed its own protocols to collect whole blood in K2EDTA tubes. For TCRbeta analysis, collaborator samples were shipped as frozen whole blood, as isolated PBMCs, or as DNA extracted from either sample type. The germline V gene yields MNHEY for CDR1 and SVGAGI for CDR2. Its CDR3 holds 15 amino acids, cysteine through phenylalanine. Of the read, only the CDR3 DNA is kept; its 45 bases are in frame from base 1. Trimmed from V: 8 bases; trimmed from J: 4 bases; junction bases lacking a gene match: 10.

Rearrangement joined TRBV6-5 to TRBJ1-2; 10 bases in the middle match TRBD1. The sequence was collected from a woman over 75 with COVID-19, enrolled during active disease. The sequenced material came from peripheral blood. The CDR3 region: CASGPGQGLPYGYTF. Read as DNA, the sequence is TGTGCCAGCGGCCCGGGACAGGGGCTCCCCTATGGCTACACCTTC.